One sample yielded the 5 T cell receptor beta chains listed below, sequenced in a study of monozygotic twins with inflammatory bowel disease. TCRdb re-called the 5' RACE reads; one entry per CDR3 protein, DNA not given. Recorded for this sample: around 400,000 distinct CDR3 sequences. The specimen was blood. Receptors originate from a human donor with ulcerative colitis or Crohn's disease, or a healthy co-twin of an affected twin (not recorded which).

CDR3 amino acids: CSARATPYEQYF. V and J are TRBV20-1 and TRBJ2-7. This CDR3 comprises 12 residues. Per the germline V gene, CDR1 is DFQATT and CDR2 is SNEGSKA (reference sequence).

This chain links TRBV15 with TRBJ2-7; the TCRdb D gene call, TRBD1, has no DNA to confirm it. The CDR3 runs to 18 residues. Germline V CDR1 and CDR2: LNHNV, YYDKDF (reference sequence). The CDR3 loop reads CATSRWTGLTSGLYEQYF.

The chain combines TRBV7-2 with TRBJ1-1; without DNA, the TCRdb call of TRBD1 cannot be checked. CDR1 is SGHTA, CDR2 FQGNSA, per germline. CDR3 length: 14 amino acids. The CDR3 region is CASNPSGGNTEAFF. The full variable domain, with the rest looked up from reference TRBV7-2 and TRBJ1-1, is GAGVSQSPSNKVTEKGKDVELRCDPISGHTALYWYRQSLGQGLEFLIYFQGNSAPDKSGLPSDRFSAERTGGSVSTLTIQRTQQEDSAVYLCASNPSGGNTEAFFGQGTRLTVV.

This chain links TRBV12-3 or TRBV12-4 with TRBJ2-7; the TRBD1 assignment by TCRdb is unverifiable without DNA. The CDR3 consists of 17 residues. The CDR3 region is CASSRGLGGYLTYEQYF.

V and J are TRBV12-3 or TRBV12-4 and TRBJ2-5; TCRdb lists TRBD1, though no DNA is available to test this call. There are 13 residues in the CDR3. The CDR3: CASTLRGDETQYF.